This T cell receptor beta chain comes out of a study of T cells in narcolepsy. In the study overall: Patients with NT1 or NT2 and healthy control donors were enrolled.

The CDR3 length is 15 residues. Germline CDR1 is SGHVS and CDR2 is FQNEAQ. V lost 0 bases and J lost 7; bases outside the gene matches: 6. Study findings and constraints: Comparing one patient's CSF and blood CD4+ clonotypes highlighted HCRT- and TRIB2-specific autoreactive clonotypes.

Note on this clone: Antigen: not known.

The data were produced by immunoSEQ multiplex PCR, yet TCRdb's version contains in-frame clones alone and is incomplete. Of tens of thousands of clones detected, roughly 77% appear once; the ten largest clones hold approximately 1%. The chain uses TRBV7-8 and TRBJ2-3; 8 bases are shared with TRBD2. This TCR came from a human donor with narcolepsy. Sequenced: CD45RA- memory CD4+ T cells from PBMCs. CDR3 sequence (DNA): TGTGCCAGCAGCTTAGCTTCAGCGGGAGTAAATACGCAGTATTTT. It yields the protein CASSLASAGVNTQYF.